This TCR beta chain was retrieved from a study of blood T cell repertoires in COVID-19. Study-level background: The origin of the acute and convalescent COVID-19 samples was the United States, Italy and Spain. T cells, B-cell-depleted T cells, or PBMCs supplied cDNA or gDNA.

Seattle-derived patients entered the study during active infection and were followed longitudinally. This clone was counted a few times. Original handling: Researchers report that nucleated cell counts were estimated from reference gene primer amplification. Data came from immunoSEQ multiplex PCR; TCRdb stores just in-frame clones and leaves some out. The DNA gave D and trimming, while V, J and clone size come from that table. The sample holds a few hundred thousand clones, about 91% seen once. The receptor's source is a woman aged 45-65 years with COVID-19, enrolled during active disease. Input material: peripheral blood.

The CDR3 here is CASSYSGGGGELFF. The CDR3 DNA sequence: TGTGCCAGCAGTTACTCGGGGGGTGGCGGGGAGCTGTTTTTT. The V and J genes are TRBV6-5 and TRBJ2-2, with TRBD2 as a possible D gene (6 bases). The germline gives CDR1 MNHEY, CDR2 SVGAGI. CDR3 length: 14 residues. V lost 0 bases and J 7 bases, leaving 9 bases between the germline ends.